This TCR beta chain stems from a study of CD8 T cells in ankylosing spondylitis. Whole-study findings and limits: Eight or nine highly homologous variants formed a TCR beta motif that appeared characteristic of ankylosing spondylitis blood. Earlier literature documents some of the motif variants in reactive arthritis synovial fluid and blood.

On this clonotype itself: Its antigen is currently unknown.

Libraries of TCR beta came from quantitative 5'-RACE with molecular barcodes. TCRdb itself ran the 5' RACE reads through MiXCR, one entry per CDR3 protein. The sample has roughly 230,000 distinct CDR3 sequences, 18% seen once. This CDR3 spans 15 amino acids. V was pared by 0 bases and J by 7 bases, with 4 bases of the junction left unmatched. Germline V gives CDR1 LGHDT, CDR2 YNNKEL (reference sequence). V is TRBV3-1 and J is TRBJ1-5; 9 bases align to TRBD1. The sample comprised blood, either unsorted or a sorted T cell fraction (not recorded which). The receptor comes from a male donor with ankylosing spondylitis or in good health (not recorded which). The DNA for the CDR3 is TGTGCCAGCAGCCAAGAACAGGGGGCAGGCCAGCCCCAGCATTTT. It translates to CASSQEQGAGQPQHF.